This T cell receptor beta chain was obtained from a study of a mutant IDH1 vaccine in newly diagnosed glioma. Study-wide context: Vaccine dosing followed radiotherapy by 4-6 weeks, or accompanied temozolomide cycles. Scheduled at week 35, visit V12 preceded visit V13, held at week 47.

The table came from immunoSEQ multiplex PCR; TCRdb's copy has only in-frame clones and leaves some out. Among roughly 86,000 clones listed, roughly 77% were seen once. Time point meaning: week 47, end of study. What each vaccine dose contained was 300 ug of mutant IDH1 20-mer peptide, accompanied by topical imiquimod. Patients, over weeks 1, 3, 5, 7, 11, 15, 19 and 23, received a total of eight vaccinations. On this clone: The antigen remains undetermined.

The source is a man aged 35-49 years with glioma. Sequencing used PBMCs, obtained from a glioma patient whose treatment included an IDH1 peptide vaccine.

In DNA form, the CDR3 reads TGTGCCAGTAGTAGGACAGGGGGCGGAGAAAAACTGTTTTTT. Its translation is CASSRTGGGEKLFF. The chain combines TRBV19 with TRBJ1-4, with 11 bases lining up with TRBD1. The CDR3 has 14 residues. CDR1 is LNHDA and CDR2 is SQIVND in the germline V gene (reference sequence). The V segment lost 4 bases and the J segment 8 bases; nucleotides outside the gene matches: 3. The full variable domain, with the rest looked up from reference TRBV19 and TRBJ1-4, is DGGITQSPKYLFRKEGQNVTLSCEQNLNHDAMYWYRQDPGQGLRLIYYSQIVNDFQKGDIAEGYSVSREKKESFPLTVTSAQKNPTAFYLCASSRTGGGEKLFFGSGTQLSVL.